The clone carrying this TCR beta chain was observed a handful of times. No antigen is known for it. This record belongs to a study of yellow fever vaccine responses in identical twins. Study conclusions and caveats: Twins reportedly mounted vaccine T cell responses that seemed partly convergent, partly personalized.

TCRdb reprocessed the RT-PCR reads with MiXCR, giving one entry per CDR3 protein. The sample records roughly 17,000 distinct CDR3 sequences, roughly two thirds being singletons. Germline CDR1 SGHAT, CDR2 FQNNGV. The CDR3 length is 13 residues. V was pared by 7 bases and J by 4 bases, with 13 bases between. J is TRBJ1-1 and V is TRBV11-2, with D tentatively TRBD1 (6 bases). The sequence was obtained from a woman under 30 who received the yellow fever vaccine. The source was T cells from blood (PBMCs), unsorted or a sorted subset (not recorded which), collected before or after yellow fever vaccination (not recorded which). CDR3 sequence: CASIIQGSTEAFF. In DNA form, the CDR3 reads TGTGCCAGCATTATACAGGGATCCACTGAAGCTTTCTTT.